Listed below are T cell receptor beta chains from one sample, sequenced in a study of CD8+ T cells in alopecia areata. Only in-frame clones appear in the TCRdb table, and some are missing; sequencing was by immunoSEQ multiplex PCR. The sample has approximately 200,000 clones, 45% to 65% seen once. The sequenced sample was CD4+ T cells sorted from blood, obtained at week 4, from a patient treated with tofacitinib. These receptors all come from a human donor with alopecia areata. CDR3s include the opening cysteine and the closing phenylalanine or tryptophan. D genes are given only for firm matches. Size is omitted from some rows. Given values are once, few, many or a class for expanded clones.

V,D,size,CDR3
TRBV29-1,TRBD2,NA,CSVGAGVNTGELFF
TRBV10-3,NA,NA,CAISDNEETQYF
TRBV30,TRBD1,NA,CAWRDRGREYEQYF
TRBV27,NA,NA,CASSLSPWNSNRGYTF
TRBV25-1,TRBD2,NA,CASSPLGGGGSEQYF
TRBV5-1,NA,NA,CASSLGVGSQILAHF
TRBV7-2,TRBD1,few,CASSPPDRLYEQYF
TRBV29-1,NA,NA,CSVGESQETQYF
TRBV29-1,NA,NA,CSVRGAGQTRDNEQFF
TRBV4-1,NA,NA,CASSRGGAATYEQYF
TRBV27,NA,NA,CASSRSGTGVQPQHF
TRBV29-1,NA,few,CSAREGDTEAFF
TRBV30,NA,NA,CAWSPSSSRTEAFF
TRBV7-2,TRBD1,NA,CASSRRTGNGYTF
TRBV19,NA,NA,CASRGVWETQYF
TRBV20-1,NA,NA,CSLGVYNEQFF
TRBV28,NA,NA,CASISEGEGTLHF
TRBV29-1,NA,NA,CSVKTGTNQPQHF
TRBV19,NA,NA,CASSMYNQPQHF
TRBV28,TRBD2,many,CASSLIPPGTRYGEQYF
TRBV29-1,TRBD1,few,CSVGQGGANYGYTF
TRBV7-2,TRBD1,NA,CASSGQGAITGELFF
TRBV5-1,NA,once,CASSLEGVEQYF
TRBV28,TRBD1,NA,CASSLQGGNQPQHF
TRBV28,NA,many,CASSPSPGQLSSYEQYF
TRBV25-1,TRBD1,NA,CASSRGTGGSTGNTIYF
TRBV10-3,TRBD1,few,CATASTGEETQYF
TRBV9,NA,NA,CASSVEDGNQPQHF
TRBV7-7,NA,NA,CASSLGGQRQETQYF
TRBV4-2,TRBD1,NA,CASSPSLQGLGNQPQHF
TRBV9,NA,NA,CASSVSGANVLTF
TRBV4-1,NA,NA,CASSQAGRTDEQYF
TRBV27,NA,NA,CASREATNNSPLHF
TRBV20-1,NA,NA,CSARKETQYF